One and the same sample provided the 2 T cell receptor beta chains below, sequenced in a study of blood T cell repertoires in COVID-19. TCRdb keeps only in-frame clones here, not all; method: immunoSEQ multiplex PCR. The data contain roughly 30,000 clones, approximately 88% of them seen just once; the ten biggest clones take up roughly 17%. Sequencing used peripheral blood. These receptors were taken from a human donor in a cohort sampled during active COVID-19.

This clone was found once. The chain is built from TRBV6-5 and TRBJ1-2, with no clear D. CDR3 length equals 12 residues. Deletions cut 4 bases from V and 14 bases from J, with 17 bases between. CDR1 and CDR2 from the germline V gene are MNHEY and SVGAGI. In DNA form, the CDR3 reads TGTGCCAGCAGTTCAACCGCATCCCAGGTGACCTTC. It is translated as CASSSTASQVTF.

This chain uses TRBV19 with TRBJ1-5; possibly TRBD1 for D (6 bases). V lost 1 base, J lost 2 bases, and 21 bases lay in between. The CDR3 has 19 amino acids. The V gene's germline CDR1 is LNHDA and CDR2 SQIVND (reference sequence). CDR3 sequence (DNA): TGTGCCAGTAGTATAGGAAGGACAGTCGGGGCGGGGGGCAATCAGCCCCAGCATTTT. Its translation: CASSIGRTVGAGGNQPQHF. The complete variable domain, with remaining parts taken from reference TRBV19 and TRBJ1-5, reads DGGITQSPKYLFRKEGQNVTLSCEQNLNHDAMYWYRQDPGQGLRLIYYSQIVNDFQKGDIAEGYSVSREKKESFPLTVTSAQKNPTAFYLCASSIGRTVGAGGNQPQHFGDGTRLSIL.